This paragraph covers one T cell receptor beta chain sequence. The data are from a study of T and B cells in COVID-19 patients. TRB rearrangements were amplified by multiplex PCR with BIOMED2 TRB-A/B primers. MiXCR, run by TCRdb on the multiplex PCR reads, gives a single entry per CDR3 protein. The top ten clones hold 7% to 7.5% of a sample with fewer than 15,000 distinct CDR3 sequences, about 28% of them seen once. Germline V gene sequence: CDR1 LNHDA, CDR2 SQIVND (reference sequence). V lost 7 bases to trimming and J lost 2 bases; unmatched junction nucleotides: 6. This CDR3 region has 16 residues. Blood genomic DNA input for TRB amplification was 250-500 ng.

This TCR derives from a human donor who had recovered from COVID-19. V usage is TRBV19 and J usage is TRBJ2-3; 13 bases align to TRBD2. Specimen: blood. CDR3 region: CASKLTSGGNTDTQYF. Here the CDR3 DNA reads TGTGCCAGTAAACTGACTAGCGGGGGGAACACAGATACGCAGTATTTT.